This TCR beta chain originates from a study of blood T cell repertoires in COVID-19. Across the whole study: Samples came from the United States, Italy and Spain, spanning acute and convalescent COVID-19. T cells, B-cell-depleted T cells, or PBMCs supplied cDNA or gDNA.

This CDR3 contains 14 residues. Germline-derived CDR1 and CDR2 are LGHNA and YSLEER. Trimming removed 4 bases from V and 3 bases from J; junction bases left unmatched: 5. Study processing details: Scientists estimated how many nucleated cells there were by amplifying reference gene primers. Clones were sequenced by immunoSEQ multiplex PCR, and TCRdb holds only the in-frame ones, with some missing. That table gives V, J and clone size, and the DNA gave D and trimming. The sample yields some 370,000 clones, around 90% seen once. Sample: peripheral blood. The rearrangement joins TRBV4-3 to TRBJ2-7; 8 bases fit TRBD1. The source is a man younger than 30 with active or convalescent COVID-19. The CDR3 spells CASSLGQGRYEQYF. As DNA, the CDR3 is TGCGCCAGCAGCCTCGGACAGGGACGCTACGAGCAGTACTTC.